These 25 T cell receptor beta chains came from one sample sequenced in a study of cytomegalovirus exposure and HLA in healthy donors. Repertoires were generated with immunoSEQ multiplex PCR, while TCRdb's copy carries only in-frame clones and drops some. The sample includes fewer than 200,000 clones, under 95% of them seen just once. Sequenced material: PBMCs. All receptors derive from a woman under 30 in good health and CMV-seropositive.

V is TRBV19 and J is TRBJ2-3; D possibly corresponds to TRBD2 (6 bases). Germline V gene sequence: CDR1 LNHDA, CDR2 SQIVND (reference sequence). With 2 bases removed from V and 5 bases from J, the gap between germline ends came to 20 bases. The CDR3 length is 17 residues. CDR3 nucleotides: TGTGCCAGTAGTATACACCGAGGGACGGGAGCGCAAGATACGCAGTATTTT. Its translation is CASSIHRGTGAQDTQYF.

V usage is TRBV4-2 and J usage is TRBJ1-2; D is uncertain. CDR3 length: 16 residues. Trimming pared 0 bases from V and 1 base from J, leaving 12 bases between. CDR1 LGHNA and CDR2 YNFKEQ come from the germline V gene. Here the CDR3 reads CASSQEGQEVNYGYTF. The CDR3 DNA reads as TGTGCCAGCAGCCAAGAAGGCCAGGAAGTTAACTATGGCTACACCTTC.

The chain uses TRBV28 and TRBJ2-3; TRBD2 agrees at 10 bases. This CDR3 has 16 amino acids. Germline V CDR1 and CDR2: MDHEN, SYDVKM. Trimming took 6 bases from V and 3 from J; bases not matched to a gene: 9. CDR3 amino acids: CASSQTLTSGTDTQYF. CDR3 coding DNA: TGTGCCAGCAGCCAAACCCTGACTAGCGGGACAGATACGCAGTATTTT.

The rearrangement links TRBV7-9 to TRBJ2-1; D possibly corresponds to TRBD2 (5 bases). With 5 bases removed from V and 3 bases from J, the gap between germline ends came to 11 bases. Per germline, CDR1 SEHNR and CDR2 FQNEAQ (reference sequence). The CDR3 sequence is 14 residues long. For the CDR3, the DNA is TGTGCCAGCAGCCCAAGCGGCCTCTACAATGAGCAGTTCTTC. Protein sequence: CASSPSGLYNEQFF.

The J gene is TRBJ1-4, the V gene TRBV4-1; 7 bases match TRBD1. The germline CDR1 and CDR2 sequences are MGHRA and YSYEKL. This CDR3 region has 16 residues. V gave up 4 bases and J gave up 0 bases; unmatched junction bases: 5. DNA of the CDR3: TGCGCCAGCAGCCTTCGGACAGGAGCAACTAATGAAAAACTGTTTTTT. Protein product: CASSLRTGATNEKLFF.

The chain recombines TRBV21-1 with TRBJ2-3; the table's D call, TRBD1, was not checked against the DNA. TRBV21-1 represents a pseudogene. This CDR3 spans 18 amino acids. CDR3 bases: TGTGCCAGCAGCAACGACAGGGTGGCGGTCACTAGCACAGATACGCAGTATTTT. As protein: CASSNDRVAVTSTDTQYF.

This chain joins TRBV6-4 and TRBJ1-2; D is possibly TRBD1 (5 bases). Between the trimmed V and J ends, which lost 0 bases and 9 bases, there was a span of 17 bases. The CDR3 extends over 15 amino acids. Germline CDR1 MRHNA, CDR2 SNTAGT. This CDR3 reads CASSDSSGDGRSYTF. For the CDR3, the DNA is TGTGCCAGCAGTGACTCGAGCGGGGACGGCCGAAGCTACACCTTC.

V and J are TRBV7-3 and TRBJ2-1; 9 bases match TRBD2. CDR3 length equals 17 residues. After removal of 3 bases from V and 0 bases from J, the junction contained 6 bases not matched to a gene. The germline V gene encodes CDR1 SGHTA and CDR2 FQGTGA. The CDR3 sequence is CASSFSGGRGSYNEQFF. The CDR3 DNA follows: TGTGCCAGCAGCTTTAGTGGCGGGAGGGGCTCCTACAATGAGCAGTTCTTC.

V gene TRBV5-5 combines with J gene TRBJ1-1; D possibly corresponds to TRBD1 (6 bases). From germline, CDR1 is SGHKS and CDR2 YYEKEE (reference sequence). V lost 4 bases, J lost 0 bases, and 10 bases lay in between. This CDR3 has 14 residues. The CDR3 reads CASSTGTMNTEAFF. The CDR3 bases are TGTGCCAGCAGCACCGGGACAATGAACACTGAAGCTTTCTTT. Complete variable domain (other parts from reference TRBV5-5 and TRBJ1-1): DAGVTQSPTHLIKTRGQQVTLRCSPISGHKSVSWYQQVLGQGPQFIFQYYEKEERGRGNFPDRFSARQFPNYSSELNVNALLLGDSALYLCASSTGTMNTEAFFGQGTRLTVV.

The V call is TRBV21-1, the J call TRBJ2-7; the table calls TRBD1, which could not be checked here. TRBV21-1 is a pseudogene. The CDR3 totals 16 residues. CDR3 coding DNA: TGTGCCAGCAGCTTCCCCGGCGGGCAGGGGAGAGACGAGCAGTACTTC. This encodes CASSFPGGQGRDEQYF.

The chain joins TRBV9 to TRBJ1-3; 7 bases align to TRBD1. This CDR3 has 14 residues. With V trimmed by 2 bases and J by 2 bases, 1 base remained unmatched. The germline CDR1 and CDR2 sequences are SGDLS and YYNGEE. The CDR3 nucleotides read TGTGCCAGCAGCGTCGGGACAGCTGGAAACACCATATATTTT. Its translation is CASSVGTAGNTIYF.

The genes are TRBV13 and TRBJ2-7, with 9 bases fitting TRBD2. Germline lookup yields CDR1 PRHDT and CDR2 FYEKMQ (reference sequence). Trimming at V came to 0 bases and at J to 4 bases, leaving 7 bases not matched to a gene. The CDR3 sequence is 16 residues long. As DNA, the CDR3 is TGTGCCAGCAGCTTAGGCCAGACTAGCGGACCATACGAGCAGTACTTC. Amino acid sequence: CASSLGQTSGPYEQYF.

CDR3 sequence reads: CASSEDRGSWANVLTF. The CDR3 DNA sequence: TGTGCCAGCAGTGAAGACCGGGGGAGCTGGGCCAACGTCCTGACTTTC. The chain couples TRBV2 to TRBJ2-6; D is possibly TRBD2 (6 bases). Looked up from germline, CDR1 is SNHLY and CDR2 is FYNNEI. This CDR3 spans 16 amino acids. The V end lost 1 base, the J end lost 5 bases, and 12 bases lay between the germline ends.

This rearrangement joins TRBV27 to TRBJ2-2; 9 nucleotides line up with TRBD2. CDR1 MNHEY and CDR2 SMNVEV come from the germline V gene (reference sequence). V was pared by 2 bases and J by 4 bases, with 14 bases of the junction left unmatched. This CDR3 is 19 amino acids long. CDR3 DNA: TGTGCCAGCAGTTTAGTACTAGCGGGTACCCTATTAATCACCGGGGAGCTGTTTTTT. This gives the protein CASSLVLAGTLLITGELFF.

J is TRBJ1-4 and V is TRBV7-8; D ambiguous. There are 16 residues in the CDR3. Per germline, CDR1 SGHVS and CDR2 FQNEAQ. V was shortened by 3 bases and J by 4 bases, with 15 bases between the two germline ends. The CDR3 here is CASSFRGLPGNEKLFF. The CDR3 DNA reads TGTGCCAGCAGCTTTCGCGGTCTCCCGGGTAATGAAAAACTGTTTTTT.

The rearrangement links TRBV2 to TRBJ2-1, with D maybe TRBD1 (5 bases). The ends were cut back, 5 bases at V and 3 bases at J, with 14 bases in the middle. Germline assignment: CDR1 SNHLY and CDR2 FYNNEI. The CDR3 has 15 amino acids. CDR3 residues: CASSSVTDSYNEQFF. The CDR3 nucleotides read TGTGCCAGCAGTTCCGTTACCGACAGCTACAATGAGCAGTTCTTC. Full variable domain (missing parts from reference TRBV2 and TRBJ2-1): EPEVTQTPSHQVTQMGQEVILRCVPISNHLYFYWYRQILGQKVEFLVSFYNNEISEKSEIFDDQFSVERPDGSNFTLKIRSTKLEDSAMYFCASSSVTDSYNEQFFGPGTRLTVL.

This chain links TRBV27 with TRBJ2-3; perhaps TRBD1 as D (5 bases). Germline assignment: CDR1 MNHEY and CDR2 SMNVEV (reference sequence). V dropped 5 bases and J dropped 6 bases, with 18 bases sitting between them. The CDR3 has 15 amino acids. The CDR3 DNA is TGTGCCAGCAGTCCTCGGGCAGGGTCGAAGGATACGCAGTATTTT. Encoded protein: CASSPRAGSKDTQYF.

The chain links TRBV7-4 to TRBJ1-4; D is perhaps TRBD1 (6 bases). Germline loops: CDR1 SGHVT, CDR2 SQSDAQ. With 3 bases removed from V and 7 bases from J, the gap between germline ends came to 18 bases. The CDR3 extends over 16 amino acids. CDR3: CASSFGGGAECEKLFF. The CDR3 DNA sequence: TGTGCCAGCAGCTTCGGCGGGGGGGCGGAATGTGAAAAACTGTTTTTT.

The CDR3 is CASSLLPGQGRGTEAFF. The CDR3 region has the DNA TGTGCCAGCAGCTTGCTCCCGGGACAGGGACGAGGGACTGAAGCTTTCTTT. V usage is TRBV5-6 and J usage is TRBJ1-1, with 9 bases that match TRBD1. The CDR3 contains 17 residues. Germline lookup yields CDR1 SGHDT and CDR2 YYEEEE. The junction had 12 bases not matched to a gene; V was cut back by 1 base and J by 5 bases.

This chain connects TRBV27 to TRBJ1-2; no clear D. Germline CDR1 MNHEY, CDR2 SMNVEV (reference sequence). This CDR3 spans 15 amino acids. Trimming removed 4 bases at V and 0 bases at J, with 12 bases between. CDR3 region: CASSYSTDSNYGYTF. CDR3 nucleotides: TGTGCCAGCAGTTACTCCACAGATTCTAACTATGGCTACACCTTC.

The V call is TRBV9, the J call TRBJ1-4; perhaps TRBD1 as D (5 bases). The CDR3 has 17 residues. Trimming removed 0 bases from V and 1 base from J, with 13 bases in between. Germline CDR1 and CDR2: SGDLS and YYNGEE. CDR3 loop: CASSVGFRRGTNEKLFF. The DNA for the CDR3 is TGTGCCAGCAGCGTAGGTTTCCGGAGGGGAACTAATGAAAAACTGTTTTTT.

The CDR3 is CASSYSFSGSGEQYF. The CDR3 bases are TGTGCCAGCAGTTACTCGTTTAGCGGGAGTGGCGAGCAGTACTTC. The chain couples TRBV6-5 to TRBJ2-7; 9 nucleotides match TRBD2. Trimming cost V 0 bases and J 6 bases; bases outside gene matches: 6. This CDR3 is 15 amino acids long. Germline CDR1 MNHEY, CDR2 SVGAGI.

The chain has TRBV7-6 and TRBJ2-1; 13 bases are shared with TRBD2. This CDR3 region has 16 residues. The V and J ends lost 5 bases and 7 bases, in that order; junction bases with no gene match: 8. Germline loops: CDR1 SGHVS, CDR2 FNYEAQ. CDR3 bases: TGTGCCAGCAGCCCGAGGACTAGCGGGGGCCGGAATGAGCAGTTCTTC. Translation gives CASSPRTSGGRNEQFF.

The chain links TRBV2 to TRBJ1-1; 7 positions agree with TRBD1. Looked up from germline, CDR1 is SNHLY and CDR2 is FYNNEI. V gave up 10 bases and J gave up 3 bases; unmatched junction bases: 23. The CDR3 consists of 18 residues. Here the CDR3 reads CAKQKGPLQGKRDTEAFF. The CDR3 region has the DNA TGTGCCAAGCAAAAGGGCCCCCTACAGGGGAAGAGGGACACTGAAGCTTTCTTT. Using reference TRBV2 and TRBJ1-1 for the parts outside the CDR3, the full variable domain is EPEVTQTPSHQVTQMGQEVILRCVPISNHLYFYWYRQILGQKVEFLVSFYNNEISEKSEIFDDQFSVERPDGSNFTLKIRSTKLEDSAMYFCAKQKGPLQGKRDTEAFFGQGTRLTVV.

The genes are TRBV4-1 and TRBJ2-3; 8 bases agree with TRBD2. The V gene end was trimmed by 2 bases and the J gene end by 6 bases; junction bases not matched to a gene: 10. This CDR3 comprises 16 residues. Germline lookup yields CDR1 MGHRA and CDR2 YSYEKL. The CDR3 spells CASSQLGTGGRDTQYF. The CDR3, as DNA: TGCGCCAGCAGCCAATTGGGGACGGGAGGGCGCGATACGCAGTATTTT.